The 16 T cell receptor beta chains in this list originate from one sample, sequenced in a study of cytomegalovirus exposure and HLA in healthy donors. Profiling relied on immunoSEQ multiplex PCR, and the TCRdb table lists in-frame clones only, not all of them. The sample holds about 130,000 clones, approximately 92% seen once. The sequenced sample was PBMCs. The receptors derive from a woman under 30 in good health and CMV-seropositive.

The chain couples TRBV9 to TRBJ2-2; D gene uncertain. This CDR3 is built from 11 residues. V was pared by 2 bases and J by 6 bases, with 2 bases between. CDR1 and CDR2 (germline): SGDLS, YYNGEE. The CDR3 DNA follows: TGTGCCAGCAGCGTCGCCGGGGAGCTGTTTTTT. Translating gives CASSVAGELFF.

The CDR3 is CASSTIGATNEKLFF. As DNA, the CDR3 is TGTGCCAGCAGTACCATAGGGGCAACTAATGAAAAACTGTTTTTT. The chain joins TRBV25-1 to TRBJ1-4; tentative D call: TRBD1 (5 bases). This CDR3 has 15 amino acids. The V gene's germline CDR1 is MGHDK and CDR2 SYGVNS. The V gene lost 5 bases and the J gene lost 0 bases, with 10 bases spanning the gap.

The V gene is TRBV30, the J gene TRBJ1-2; maybe TRBD1 (6 bases). V lost 2 bases and J lost 3, with 10 bases in between. CDR1 GTSNPN and CDR2 SVGIG come from the germline V gene (reference sequence). CDR3 size: 13 residues. The CDR3 is CAWSPGADYGYTF. The CDR3 DNA is TGTGCCTGGAGTCCAGGGGCGGACTATGGCTACACCTTC.

The chain employs TRBV6-6 and TRBJ2-7; 8 bases line up with TRBD2. This CDR3 comprises 12 residues. V shed 7 bases and J 7 bases; nucleotides not matched to a gene: 6. Germline V lookup: CDR1 MNHNY, CDR2 SVGAGI (reference sequence). CDR3 protein: CASTPGGPEQYF. CDR3 sequence (DNA): TGTGCCAGCACCCCGGGGGGGCCGGAGCAGTACTTC.

The chain is built from TRBV5-1 and TRBJ2-4, with D hard to call. The CDR3 is 22 residues long. Trimming shortened V by 4 bases and J by 0 bases, and 32 bases separated the two germline ends. CDR1 is SGHRS and CDR2 is YFSETQ in the germline V gene. This chain's CDR3 is CASSPFRLLDSLHDLAKNIQYF. The DNA of the CDR3 is TGCGCCAGCAGCCCATTTAGGCTCCTCGACTCCCTTCACGACCTAGCCAAAAACATTCAGTACTTC.

J is TRBJ2-7 and V is TRBV6-5; 9 bases align to TRBD1. Germline CDR1 and CDR2: MNHEY and SVGAGI. This CDR3 has 15 residues. The V and J ends lost 5 bases and 6 bases, in that order; junction bases with no gene match: 11. CDR3 bases: TGTGCCAGCAGTAGGGGACAGGGATGGCGAGGCGAGCAGTACTTC. Amino acids: CASSRGQGWRGEQYF.

This clone was seen only once. The chain links TRBV4-1 to TRBJ1-1; possible D gene TRBD1, 5 bases. From germline, CDR1 is MGHRA and CDR2 YSYEKL. V was shortened by 0 bases and J by 6 bases, with 20 bases between the two germline ends. There are 17 residues in the CDR3. The CDR3 bases are TGCGCCAGCAGCCAAGAACCCCCGACAGCCGCTGGGGCTGAAGCTTTCTTT. Translated: CASSQEPPTAAGAEAFF.

The genes are TRBV7-9 and TRBJ2-7; D not certain. The ends were cut back, 4 bases at V and 1 base at J, with 14 bases in the middle. Germline CDR1 reads SEHNR; CDR2 reads FQNEAQ (reference sequence). This CDR3 has 15 residues. The CDR3 region has the DNA TGTGCCAGCAGCTCCACCGTGATGAGTTCCTACGAGCAGTACTTC. Translated, it gives CASSSTVMSSYEQYF.

This chain joins TRBV19 and TRBJ2-5; 12 bases agree with TRBD2. Per germline, CDR1 LNHDA and CDR2 SQIVND (reference sequence). The CDR3 has 15 amino acids. Trimming at V came to 5 bases and at J to 4 bases, leaving 5 bases not matched to a gene. CDR3 protein: CASSRPTSGGETQYF. Here the CDR3 DNA reads TGTGCCAGTAGTCGACCGACTAGCGGGGGAGAGACCCAGTACTTC.

This chain uses TRBV7-2 with TRBJ2-3; D unresolved. Germline assignment: CDR1 SGHTA and CDR2 FQGNSA. The CDR3 is 14 residues long. Trimming took off 3 bases at V and 3 bases at J, with 10 bases between the two ends. The CDR3 region has the DNA TGTGCCAGCAGCTTTACATCACAAACAGATACGCAGTATTTT. Its translation: CASSFTSQTDTQYF.

The chain carries TRBV2 and TRBJ2-7, with D possibly matching TRBD1 (6 bases). The CDR3 extends over 14 amino acids. Germline CDR1 is SNHLY and CDR2 is FYNNEI. The ends were cut back, 8 bases at V and 0 bases at J, with 14 bases in the middle. The CDR3 here is CASLWTADSYEQYF. DNA of the CDR3: TGTGCCAGCTTATGGACAGCGGACTCCTACGAGCAGTACTTC.

The chain couples TRBV6-4 to TRBJ2-1, with a tentative D call TRBD2 (7 bases). Trimming removed 5 bases from V and 9 bases from J, with 17 bases in between. The CDR3 contains 14 residues. CDR1 and CDR2 from the germline V gene are MRHNA and SNTAGT. CDR3 in amino acids: CASSKGGGLSEQFF. CDR3 sequence (DNA): TGTGCCAGCAGTAAGGGAGGGGGACTTTCTGAGCAGTTCTTC.

CDR3 in DNA: TGTGCCAGCAGTCCGACGGGGGGACCTTACAATGAGCAGTTCTTC. Translation gives CASSPTGGPYNEQFF. The J gene is TRBJ2-1, the V gene TRBV28, with 7 nucleotides matching TRBD2. This CDR3 is built from 15 residues. Looked up from germline, CDR1 is MDHEN and CDR2 is SYDVKM. With 5 bases clipped from V and 4 bases from J, the junction kept 8 bases outside the gene matches.

This chain's CDR3 is CASIVAGGPNEQFF. The CDR3 DNA follows: TGTGCCAGCATCGTTGCGGGGGGGCCGAATGAGCAGTTCTTC. The chain joins TRBV2 to TRBJ2-1; 9 bases match TRBD2. V was pared by 7 bases and J by 7 bases, with 8 bases of the junction left unmatched. This CDR3 is 14 amino acids long. Germline CDR1 is SNHLY and CDR2 is FYNNEI.

V usage is TRBV27 and J usage is TRBJ2-2; TRBD2 is a possible D gene (6 bases). CDR1 and CDR2 from the germline V gene are MNHEY and SMNVEV (reference sequence). V was clipped by 6 bases and J by 4 bases, with 12 bases between them. The CDR3 has 14 residues. The CDR3 here is CASSYFSGTGELFF. In nucleotides, the CDR3 is TGTGCCAGCAGCTACTTTAGCGGCACCGGGGAGCTGTTTTTT.

Turning to this clone: One end of the junction varies from germline; a read error may be responsible. The gene calls are TRBV7-7 and TRBJ2-1; 8 nucleotides align to TRBD2. There are 13 residues in the CDR3. Germline values: CDR1 SSHAT, CDR2 FNYEAQ (reference sequence). CDR3 sequence reads: CASSLSWTSEQFF. In DNA, the CDR3 is TGTGCTAGCAGCCTATCCTGGACTAGCGAGCAGTTCTTC.